Below, one TCR beta chain is given with its context. Its specificity is unknown. The deep-level immunoSEQ assay was used. Assay: immunoSEQ multiplex PCR; the TCRdb copy retains only in-frame clones and omits some. The sample yields about 480,000 clones, about 79% seen once. The data were taken from a study of shared clonotypes between healthy human individuals. The CDR3 runs 13 residues. Trimming left V 0 bases short and J 2 bases short, with 6 bases between. Germline-derived CDR1 and CDR2 are SGHRS and YFSETQ. Whole-study findings and limits: Sampling used blood alone; tissue repertoires probably differ.

The source of this sequence is a woman aged 40 to 50 in good health. Some clones in this sample may be carry-over from other donors' samples. The chain carries TRBV5-1 and TRBJ2-7; the D is unclear. Input material: PBMCs. Written as DNA, the CDR3 is TGCGCCAGCAGCTTGGCCCCGGCCTACGAGCAGTACTTC. Translating gives CASSLAPAYEQYF.